Each of the 19 T cell receptor beta chains below was sequenced from the same sample in a study of blood T cell repertoires in COVID-19. Generated by immunoSEQ multiplex PCR, the TCRdb table keeps only in-frame clones and is missing some. The sample carries approximately 180,000 clones, roughly 89% recorded once. Input material: peripheral blood. All receptors derive from a woman between 50 and 59 years old with acute or convalescent COVID-19.

This clone was seen a single time. CDR3 protein: CASSLSVLHNTQYF. CDR3 coding DNA: TGTGCCAGCAGCTTAAGCGTTTTACATAATACGCAGTATTTT. This rearrangement joins TRBV11-2 to TRBJ2-3; D uncertain. There are 14 residues in the CDR3. From germline, CDR1 is SGHAT and CDR2 FQNNGV. Trimming removed 2 bases at V and 7 bases at J, with 13 bases between.

This sequence joins TRBV5-1 and TRBJ2-1, with 11 bases matching TRBD1. With V trimmed by 4 bases and J by 6 bases, 3 bases remained unmatched. Per the germline V gene, CDR1 is SGHRS and CDR2 is YFSETQ. The CDR3 has 14 residues. The CDR3 protein is CASSRGQGVNEQFF. DNA of the CDR3: TGCGCCAGCAGCAGGGGACAGGGGGTCAATGAGCAGTTCTTC.

The rearrangement joins TRBV13 to TRBJ2-5; possibly TRBD2 for D (5 bases). CDR3 length: 13 amino acids. V was pared by 5 bases and J by 5 bases, with 12 bases between. Germline values: CDR1 PRHDT, CDR2 FYEKMQ (reference sequence). CDR3 coding DNA: TGTGCCAGCAGCAGAGGGCGCCAGGAGACCCAGTACTTC. Its protein product is CASSRGRQETQYF.

The chain uses TRBV27 and TRBJ2-1; tentatively, D is TRBD2 (7 bases). With 2 bases removed from V and 0 bases from J, the gap between germline ends came to 20 bases. The germline gives CDR1 MNHEY, CDR2 SMNVEV (reference sequence). This CDR3 has 19 amino acids. CDR3 in DNA: TGTGCCAGCAGTTTAACAGGGAGGGAGTCGGGAAGCTCCTACAATGAGCAGTTCTTC. Translation: CASSLTGRESGSSYNEQFF.

V gene TRBV7-9 combines with J gene TRBJ2-1, with D possibly TRBD1 on 6 matching bases. Germline values: CDR1 SEHNR, CDR2 FQNEAQ (reference sequence). CDR3 length: 15 residues. V was cut by 3 bases and J by 4 bases, with 13 bases left in between. CDR3 amino acids: CASSFYGTNYNEQFF. CDR3 DNA: TGTGCCAGCAGCTTCTACGGGACAAATTACAATGAGCAGTTCTTC.

V gene TRBV10-3 combines with J gene TRBJ2-4; D might be TRBD1 (5 bases). The V gene's germline CDR1 is ENHRY and CDR2 SYGVKD. With 3 bases removed from V and 0 bases from J, the gap between germline ends came to 9 bases. The CDR3 has 15 amino acids. The CDR3: CAISDLTVAKNIQYF. CDR3 coding DNA: TGTGCCATCAGTGACCTGACAGTAGCCAAAAACATTCAGTACTTC.

This chain joins TRBV15 and TRBJ2-1; D gene uncertain. Looked up from germline, CDR1 is LNHNV and CDR2 is YYDKDF (reference sequence). Trimming removed 0 bases at V and 2 bases at J, with 11 bases between. CDR3 length equals 16 residues. The chain's CDR3 is CATSRDLTGTYNEQFF. The CDR3 DNA follows: TGTGCCACCAGCAGAGACCTGACGGGTACCTACAATGAGCAGTTCTTC.

With regard to this clone: The germline gene is not matched at one end of the junction; a read error may be the cause. This chain joins TRBV6-2 or TRBV6-3 and TRBJ2-1, with 9 bases identical to TRBD2. Germline values: CDR1 MNHEY, CDR2 SVGEGT. The CDR3 is made up of 20 amino acids. CDR3 bases: TGTGCCAGCAGTTACTCTCAGGCTTCGAAAGCGGGAGGCTCCAACAATGAGCAGTTCTTC. Protein: CASSYSQASKAGGSNNEQFF.

The chain links TRBV6-5 to TRBJ1-2; TRBD1 aligns across 8 bases. Germline trimming cut 7 bases from V and 5 bases from J; bases unmatched to any gene: 6. The CDR3 has 13 residues. CDR1 is MNHEY, CDR2 SVGAGI, per germline. The CDR3 sequence is CASILQGGYGYTF. The CDR3 DNA is TGTGCCAGCATATTACAGGGGGGATATGGCTACACCTTC.

V is TRBV27 and J is TRBJ1-6, with D possibly matching TRBD1 (6 bases). Germline V gene lookup returns CDR1 MNHEY and CDR2 SMNVEV (reference sequence). The V and J ends lost 6 bases and 8 bases respectively, with 14 bases between them. The CDR3 extends over 14 amino acids. The CDR3 reads CASRPTGTHSPLHF. The CDR3 DNA is TGTGCCAGCAGGCCCACAGGGACACATTCACCCCTCCACTTT.

The chain links TRBV15 to TRBJ2-2, with D tentatively TRBD2 (5 bases). Germline V gene lookup returns CDR1 LNHNV and CDR2 YYDKDF (reference sequence). The CDR3 is 17 amino acids. Trimming pared 0 bases from V and 1 base from J, leaving 12 bases between. This CDR3 reads CATSRDISGGNTGELFF. The CDR3, as DNA: TGTGCCACCAGCAGAGATATAAGCGGCGGGAACACCGGGGAGCTGTTTTTT.

The rearrangement uses TRBV12-3 or TRBV12-4 and TRBJ1-1; a weak D match, TRBD1 (5 bases). The V gene lost 4 bases and the J gene lost 1 base, with 7 bases spanning the gap. CDR3 length: 13 amino acids. In DNA form, the CDR3 reads TGTGCCAGCAGTTCCACAGGGAACACTGAAGCTTTCTTT. Encoded protein: CASSSTGNTEAFF.

The chain is built from TRBV2 and TRBJ1-4; D may be TRBD1 (5 bases). Per germline, CDR1 SNHLY and CDR2 FYNNEI. Between the trimmed V and J ends, which lost 6 bases and 8 bases, there was a span of 13 bases. This CDR3 is built from 13 residues. The CDR3, as DNA: TGTGCCAGCAGCGAATTACAGGAGGAAAAACTGTTTTTT. As protein: CASSELQEEKLFF.

For the CDR3, the DNA is TGTGCCAGCAGCCCCGGGGGTAGCGGGGCGCCACAGTTCTTC. It translates to CASSPGGSGAPQFF. The rearrangement joins TRBV9 to TRBJ2-1, with 8 bases identical to TRBD2. Per the germline V gene, CDR1 is SGDLS and CDR2 is YYNGEE. V shed 4 bases and J 13 bases; nucleotides not matched to a gene: 13. CDR3 length equals 14 residues.

The chain uses TRBV7-9 and TRBJ2-7; 10 bases align to TRBD2. CDR1 is SEHNR, CDR2 FQNEAQ, per germline (reference sequence). The CDR3 length is 15 residues. The trim removed 7 bases at V and 4 bases at J, leaving 10 bases unmatched. This CDR3 reads CASTNADSGGYEQYF. CDR3 bases: TGTGCCAGCACCAATGCGGATAGCGGGGGGTACGAGCAGTACTTC.

Here the CDR3 reads CASSIRDTSNQPQHF. CDR3 in DNA: TGTGCCAGCAGCATCCGGGACACTAGCAATCAGCCCCAGCATTTT. The chain joins TRBV6-5 to TRBJ1-5, with a tentative D call TRBD1 (6 bases). The germline gives CDR1 MNHEY, CDR2 SVGAGI. Deletions cut 6 bases from V and 0 bases from J, with 12 bases between. The CDR3 consists of 15 residues.

A few counts support this clone. The V and J genes are TRBV10-3 and TRBJ1-1; D remains ambiguous. The CDR3 sequence is 14 residues long. The germline V gene has CDR1 ENHRY and CDR2 SYGVKD. V lost 7 bases to trimming and J lost 1 base, with 13 bases between them. The CDR3 nucleotides read TGTGCCATCAAAGGTGAGCAGGCGAACACTGAAGCTTTCTTT. Translating it yields CAIKGEQANTEAFF.

The V gene is TRBV18, the J gene TRBJ1-1; 8 nucleotides align to TRBD1. CDR3 size: 14 residues. Germline loops: CDR1 KGHSH, CDR2 LQKENI. Unmatched junction bases numbered 5, after V lost 4 bases and J lost 4 bases. DNA of the CDR3: TGTGCCAGCTCACGGGCGACAGGGGCCACTGAAGCTTTCTTT. The encoded protein is CASSRATGATEAFF.

This CDR3 reads CASITSNDEKLFF. DNA for the CDR3: TGTGCCAGCATTACCAGTAATGATGAAAAACTGTTTTTT. The rearrangement uses TRBV28 and TRBJ1-4; no clear D gene. Germline lookup yields CDR1 MDHEN and CDR2 SYDVKM. V was trimmed by 7 bases and J by 6 bases, leaving 12 bases between them. This CDR3 is built from 13 residues. The complete variable domain, with remaining parts taken from reference TRBV28 and TRBJ1-4, reads DVKVTQSSRYLVKRTGEKVFLECVQDMDHENMFWYRQDPGLGLRLIYFSYDVKMKEKGDIPEGYSVSREKKERFSLILESASTNQTSMYLCASITSNDEKLFFGSGTQLSVL.